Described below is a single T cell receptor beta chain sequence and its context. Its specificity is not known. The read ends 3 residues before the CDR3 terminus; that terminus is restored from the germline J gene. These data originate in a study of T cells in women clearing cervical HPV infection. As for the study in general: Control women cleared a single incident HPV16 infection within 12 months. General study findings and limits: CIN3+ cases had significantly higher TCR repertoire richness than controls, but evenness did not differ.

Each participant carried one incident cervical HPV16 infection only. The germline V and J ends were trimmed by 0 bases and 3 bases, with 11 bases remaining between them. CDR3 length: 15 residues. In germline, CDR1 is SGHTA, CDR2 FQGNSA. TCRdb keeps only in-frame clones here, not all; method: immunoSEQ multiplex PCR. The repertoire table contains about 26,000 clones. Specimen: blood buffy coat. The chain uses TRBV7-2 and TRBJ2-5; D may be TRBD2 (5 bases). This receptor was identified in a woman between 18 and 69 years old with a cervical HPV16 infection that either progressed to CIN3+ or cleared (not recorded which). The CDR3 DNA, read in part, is TGTGCCAGCAGCTTAGCACGGGGTATCGAAGAGACC. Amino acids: CASSLARGIEET. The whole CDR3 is CASSLARGIEETQYF.